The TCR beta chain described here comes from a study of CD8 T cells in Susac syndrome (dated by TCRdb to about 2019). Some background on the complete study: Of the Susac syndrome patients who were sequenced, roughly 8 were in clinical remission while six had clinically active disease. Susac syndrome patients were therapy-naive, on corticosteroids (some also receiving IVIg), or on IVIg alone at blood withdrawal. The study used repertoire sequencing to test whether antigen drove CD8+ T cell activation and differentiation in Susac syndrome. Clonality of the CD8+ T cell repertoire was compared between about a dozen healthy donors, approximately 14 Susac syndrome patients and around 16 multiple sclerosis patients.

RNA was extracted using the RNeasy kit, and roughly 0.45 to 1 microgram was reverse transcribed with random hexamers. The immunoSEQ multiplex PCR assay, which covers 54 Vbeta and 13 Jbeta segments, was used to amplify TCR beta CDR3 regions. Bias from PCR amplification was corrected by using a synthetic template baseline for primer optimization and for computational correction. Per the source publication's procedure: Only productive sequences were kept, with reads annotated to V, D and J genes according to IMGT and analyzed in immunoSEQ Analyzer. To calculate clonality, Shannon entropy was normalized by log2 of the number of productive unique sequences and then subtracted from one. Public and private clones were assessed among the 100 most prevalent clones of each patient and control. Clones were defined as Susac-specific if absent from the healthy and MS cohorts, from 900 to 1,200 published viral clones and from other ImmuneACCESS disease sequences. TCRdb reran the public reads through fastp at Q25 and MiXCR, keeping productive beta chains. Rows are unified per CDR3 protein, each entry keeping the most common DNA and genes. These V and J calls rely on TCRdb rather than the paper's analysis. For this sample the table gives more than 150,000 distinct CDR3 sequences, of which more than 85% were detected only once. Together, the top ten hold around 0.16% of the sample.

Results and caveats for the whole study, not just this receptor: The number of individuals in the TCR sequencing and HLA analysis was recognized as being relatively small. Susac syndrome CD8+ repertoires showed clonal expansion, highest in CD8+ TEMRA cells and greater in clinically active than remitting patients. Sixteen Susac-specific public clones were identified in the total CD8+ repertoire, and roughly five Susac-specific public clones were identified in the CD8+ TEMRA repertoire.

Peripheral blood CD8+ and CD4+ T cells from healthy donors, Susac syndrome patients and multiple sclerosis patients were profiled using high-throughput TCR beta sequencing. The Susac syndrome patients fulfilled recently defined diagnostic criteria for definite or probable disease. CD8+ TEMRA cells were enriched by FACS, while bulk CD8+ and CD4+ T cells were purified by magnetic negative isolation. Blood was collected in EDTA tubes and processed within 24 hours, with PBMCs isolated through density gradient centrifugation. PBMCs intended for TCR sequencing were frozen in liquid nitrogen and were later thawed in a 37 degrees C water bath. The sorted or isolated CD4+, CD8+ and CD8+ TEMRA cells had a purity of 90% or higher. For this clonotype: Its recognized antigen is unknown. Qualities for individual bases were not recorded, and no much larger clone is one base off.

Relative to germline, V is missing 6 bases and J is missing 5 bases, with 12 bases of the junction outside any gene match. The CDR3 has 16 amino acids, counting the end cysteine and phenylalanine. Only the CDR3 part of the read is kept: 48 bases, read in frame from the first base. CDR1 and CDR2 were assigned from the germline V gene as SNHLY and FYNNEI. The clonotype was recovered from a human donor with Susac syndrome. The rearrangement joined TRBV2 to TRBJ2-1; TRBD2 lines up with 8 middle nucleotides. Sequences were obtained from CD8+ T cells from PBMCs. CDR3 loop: CASRPSGGGFNNEQFF. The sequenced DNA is TGTGCCAGCAGACCCTCGGGGGGGGGATTCAACAATGAGCAGTTCTTC.